The clone carrying this T cell receptor beta chain has just a few counts. Antigen unknown. TCRdb processed the RT-PCR reads anew with MiXCR; each CDR3 protein has one entry. Of a few hundred thousand distinct CDR3 sequences listed, less than 25% were seen once; the top ten hold roughly a tenth. This record belongs to a study of response to subunit inactivated influenza vaccine. Study results and caveats: The authors suggested that few new T cells are recruited per seasonal influenza vaccination.

The CDR3 spans 15 residues. The receptor was isolated from a man aged 50 to 69 who received an inactivated influenza vaccine. The sample here was PBMCs from blood, taken about 20 months after vaccination. The chain is built from TRBV12-2 and TRBJ2-2. TRBV12-2 is classified as a pseudogene. The CDR3 spells CASRLVGNNTGELFF. The CDR3 DNA follows: TGTGCAAGTCGCTTAGTGGGAAATAACACCGGGGAGCTGTTTTTT.